This entry describes one T cell receptor (beta chain). V lost 6 bases to trimming and J lost 1 base, with 9 bases between them. The CDR3 spans 13 residues. CDR1 is MGHDK and CDR2 is SYGVNS in the germline V gene. These data belong to a study of blood T cell repertoires in COVID-19. Study as a whole: The cDNA or gDNA used as material had been derived from T cells, B-cell-depleted T cells, or PBMCs.

Only in-frame clones appear in the TCRdb table, and some are missing; sequencing was by immunoSEQ multiplex PCR. The sample shows under 150,000 clones, more than 65% of them seen only once. Specimen: peripheral blood. The V gene is TRBV25-1, the J gene TRBJ1-1, with D perhaps TRBD1 (6 bases). This clonotype was sampled from a woman aged 55-70 years with acute or convalescent COVID-19. The CDR3 nucleotides are TGTGCCAGCAGGCAGGGGACGAACACTGAAGCTTTCTTT. It translates to CASRQGTNTEAFF.